This T cell receptor (beta chain) was documented in a study of beta chain features in type 1 diabetes (dated by TCRdb to the late 2010s). Turning to the overall study: Patients and healthy donors did not differ in mean age, gender distribution, total cell number or subset yield. In the study, TCRB repertoires of sorted circulating CD4+ T cell subsets from recently diagnosed type 1 diabetes patients were compared with those of matched healthy donors. Naive and central memory subsets were obtained from all 28 donors, but regulatory and stem cell-like memory subsets were isolated from only 8 patients and about 8 healthy donors. A total of 107,917,701 sorted cells were examined across all samples, and the number of cells per subset was strongly correlated with RNA yield. Results and caveats for the whole study, not just this receptor: PCR may preferentially amplify shorter templates, but because patient and control samples were amplified and corrected together, any resulting skew would affect both groups equally. Only small numbers of individuals were included in the HLA sub-analyses, which left unresolved whether HLA type had any influence on TCRB rearrangement. The naive, central memory and regulatory TCRB repertoires appeared to resemble one another more closely among patients than among healthy donors. Fewer insertions and more nucleotide deletions at VDJ recombination sites were observed in patients with type 1 diabetes, implying thymic rearrangement abnormalities. Because cDNA was sequenced instead of genomic DNA, activated cells with high expression could be over-represented, although the groups did not differ in activation or CD3 levels. In all four CD4+ subsets, TCRB CDR3 length was moderately but significantly shorter in type 1 diabetes patients.

This clone came up a few times. It has no known antigen specificity. No base-level quality is on record; no much larger clone is a single base apart. From each donor, a single peripheral blood sample of about 120 mL on average was drawn into heparinised tubes. Using a panel that included CD45RO, CCR7, CD25, CD127, CD95 and CD27, naive, central memory, regulatory and stem cell-like memory CD4+ T cells were sorted on a BD FACSAria II. Every sorted population had a purity above 98%. Right away, PBMCs were isolated by Lymphoprep density gradient centrifugation and were stained directly, with no culture step. Samples were stained and sorted in pairs, with one healthy donor and one patient per experiment, so that batch effects were minimized. As encoded in the germline V gene, CDR1 is SQVTM while CDR2 is ANQGSEA. From the cysteine through the phenylalanine, the CDR3 covers 13 amino acids. Just the 39-base CDR3 DNA is kept, in frame starting at base 1. At the junction V is shortened by 6 bases and J by 6 bases, with 17 bases in between.

The entire isolated RNA was reverse transcribed using the High Capacity cDNA Reverse Transcription Kit, and thus expressed TCRB transcripts were sequenced. Naive, central memory and regulatory T cell samples underwent deep immunoSEQ sequencing, averaging around 3.9 million total reads per sample. After sorted cells were lysed in RLT buffer, RNA was extracted with DNase-treated RNeasy Micro or Mini kits, with the choice depending on cell number. Each cell subset was processed on its own to prevent cross-contamination, while patient and healthy donor samples were processed together. The immunoSEQ multiplex PCR was used to amplify TCRB sequences from cDNA, yielding 87-bp fragments that span the CDR3 region. Amplicons were sequenced on the Illumina HiSeq platform. On the authors' methods: Synthetic template baselines were used to correct PCR bias computationally, reads within Hamming distance 2 were collapsed, and singletons that could not be merged were discarded. By aligning reads against IMGT, V, D and J genes, CDR3 length, and insertions or deletions at six rearrangement sites were assigned. Within each subset, clonotype counts were normalized to sorted cell number, and only after that were true diversity and Gini coefficients computed with the tcR R package. The overlap coefficient, calculated on TCRB nucleotide sequences, was used to measure repertoire sharing. Out-of-frame TCRB sequences from naive cells were analyzed as a proxy for the pre-selection repertoire. The immuneACCESS repertoire file appears here via TCRdb, limited to in-frame rearrangements. These files lack a portion of the clones; in checked studies, under half of the deficit traces to unresolved V genes, and the cause of the others is not known. The V and J calls and clone size were taken over from that table, and D and trimming were inferred from the DNA. This sample is represented by hundreds of thousands of clones; 13% to 15% of them were singletons. 0.017% of the sample goes to the ten largest clones.

Recombination connected TRBV29-1 to TRBJ1-2; a weak D assignment points to TRBD1 (5 bases agree). This TCR derives from a man younger than 40 with type 1 diabetes. The source material was naive CD4+ T cells from blood. Per the publication, the cell subset or site label means: true naive CD4+ T cells. The CDR3 corresponds to CSVSGYRRDGYTF. The nucleotide sequence is given as TGCAGCGTGTCTGGATACAGGAGAGATGGCTACACCTTC.